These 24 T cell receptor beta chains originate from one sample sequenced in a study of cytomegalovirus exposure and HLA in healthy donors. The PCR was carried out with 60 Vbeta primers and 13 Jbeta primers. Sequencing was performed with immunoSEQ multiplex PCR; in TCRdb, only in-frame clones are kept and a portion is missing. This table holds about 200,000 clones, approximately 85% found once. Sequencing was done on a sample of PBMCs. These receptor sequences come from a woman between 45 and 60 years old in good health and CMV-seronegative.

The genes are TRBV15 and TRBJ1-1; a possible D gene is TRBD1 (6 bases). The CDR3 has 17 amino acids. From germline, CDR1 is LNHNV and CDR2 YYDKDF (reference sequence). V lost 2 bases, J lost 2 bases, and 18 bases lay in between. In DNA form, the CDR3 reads TGTGCCACCAGCAGATCTTTTGGGGGGGGGCTTAACACTGAAGCTTTCTTT. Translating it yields CATSRSFGGGLNTEAFF.

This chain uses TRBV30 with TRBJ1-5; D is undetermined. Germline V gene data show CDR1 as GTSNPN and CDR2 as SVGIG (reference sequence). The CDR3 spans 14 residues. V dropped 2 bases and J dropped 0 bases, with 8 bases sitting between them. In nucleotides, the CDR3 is TGTGCCTGGAGTCCCGGGAGTAGCAATCAGCCCCAGCATTTT. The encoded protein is CAWSPGSSNQPQHF.

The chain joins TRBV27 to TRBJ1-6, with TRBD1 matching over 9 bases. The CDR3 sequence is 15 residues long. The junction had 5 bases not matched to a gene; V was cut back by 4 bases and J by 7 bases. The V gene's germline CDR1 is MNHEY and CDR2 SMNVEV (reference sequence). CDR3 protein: CASSSQGAGNSPLHF. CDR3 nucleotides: TGTGCCAGCAGTTCACAGGGGGCTGGGAATTCACCCCTCCACTTT.

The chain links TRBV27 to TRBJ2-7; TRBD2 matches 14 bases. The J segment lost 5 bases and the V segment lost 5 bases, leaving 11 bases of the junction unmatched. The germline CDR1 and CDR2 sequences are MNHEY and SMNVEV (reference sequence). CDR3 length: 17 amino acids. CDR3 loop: CASSALGTSGSVHEQYF. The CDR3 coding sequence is TGTGCCAGCAGTGCCTTAGGGACTAGCGGGAGCGTCCACGAGCAGTACTTC.

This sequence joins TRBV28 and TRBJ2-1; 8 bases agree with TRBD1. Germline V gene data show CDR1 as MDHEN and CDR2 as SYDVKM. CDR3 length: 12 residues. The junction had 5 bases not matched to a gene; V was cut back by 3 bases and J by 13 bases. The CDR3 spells CASSLGQVRQFF. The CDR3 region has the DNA TGTGCCAGCAGTTTGGGACAGGTTCGACAGTTCTTC. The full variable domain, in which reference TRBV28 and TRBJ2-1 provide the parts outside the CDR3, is DVKVTQSSRYLVKRTGEKVFLECVQDMDHENMFWYRQDPGLGLRLIYFSYDVKMKEKGDIPEGYSVSREKKERFSLILESASTNQTSMYLCASSLGQVRQFFGPGTRLTVL.

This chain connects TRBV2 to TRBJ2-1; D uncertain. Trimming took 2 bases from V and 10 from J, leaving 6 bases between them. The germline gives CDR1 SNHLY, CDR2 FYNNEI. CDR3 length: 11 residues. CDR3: CASSEIREQFF. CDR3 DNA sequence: TGTGCCAGCAGTGAAATCAGAGAGCAGTTCTTC.

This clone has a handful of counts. The CDR3 here is CASSLDRGADTQYF. The CDR3 DNA is TGTGCCAGCAGTTTGGACAGGGGTGCAGATACGCAGTATTTT. V gene TRBV27 combines with J gene TRBJ2-3, with 9 bases aligning to TRBD1. The CDR3 covers 14 residues. With 3 bases clipped from V and 4 bases from J, the junction kept 2 bases outside the gene matches. Germline V gives CDR1 MNHEY, CDR2 SMNVEV (reference sequence).

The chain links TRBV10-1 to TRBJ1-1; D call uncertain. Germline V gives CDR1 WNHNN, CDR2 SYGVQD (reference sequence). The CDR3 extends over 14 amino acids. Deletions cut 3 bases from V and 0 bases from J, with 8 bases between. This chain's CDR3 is CASSDGRLNTEAFF. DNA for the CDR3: TGCGCCAGCAGTGATGGCAGATTGAACACTGAAGCTTTCTTT.

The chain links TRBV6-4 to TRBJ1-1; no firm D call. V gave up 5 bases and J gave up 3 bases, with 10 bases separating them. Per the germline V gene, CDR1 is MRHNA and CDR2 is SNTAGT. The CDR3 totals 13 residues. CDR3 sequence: CASSLGTYTEAFF. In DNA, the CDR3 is TGTGCCAGCAGTTTGGGCACTTACACTGAAGCTTTCTTT.

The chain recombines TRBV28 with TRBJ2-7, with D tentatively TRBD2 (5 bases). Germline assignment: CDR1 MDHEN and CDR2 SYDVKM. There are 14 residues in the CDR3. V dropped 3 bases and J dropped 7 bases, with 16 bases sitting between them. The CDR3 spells CASSFSGKVGEQYF. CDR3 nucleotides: TGTGCCAGCAGTTTCTCGGGGAAAGTCGGAGAGCAGTACTTC.

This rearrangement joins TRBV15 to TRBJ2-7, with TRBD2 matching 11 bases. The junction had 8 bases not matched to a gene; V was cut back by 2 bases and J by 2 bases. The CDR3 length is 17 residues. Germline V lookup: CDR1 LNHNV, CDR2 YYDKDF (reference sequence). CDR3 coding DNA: TGTGCCACCAGCAGACTTATCGGGACTAGCGGAACCTACGAGCAGTACTTC. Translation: CATSRLIGTSGTYEQYF.

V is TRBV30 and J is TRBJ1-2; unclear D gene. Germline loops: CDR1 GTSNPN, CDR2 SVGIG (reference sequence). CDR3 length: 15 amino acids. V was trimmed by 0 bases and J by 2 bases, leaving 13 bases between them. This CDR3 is CAWSVLGVRNYGYTF. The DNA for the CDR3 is TGTGCCTGGAGTGTACTCGGGGTCAGGAACTATGGCTACACCTTC.

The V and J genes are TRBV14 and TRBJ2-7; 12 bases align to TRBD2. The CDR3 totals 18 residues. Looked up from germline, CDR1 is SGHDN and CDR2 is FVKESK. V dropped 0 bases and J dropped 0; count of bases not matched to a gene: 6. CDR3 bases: TGTGCCAGCAGCCAAGACAAGGGACTAGCGGGCCACTCCTACGAGCAGTACTTC. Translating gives CASSQDKGLAGHSYEQYF.

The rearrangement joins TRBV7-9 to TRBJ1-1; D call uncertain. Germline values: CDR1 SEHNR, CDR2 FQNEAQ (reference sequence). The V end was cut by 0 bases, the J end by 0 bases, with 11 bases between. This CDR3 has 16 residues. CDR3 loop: CASSLAGEFMNTEAFF. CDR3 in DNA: TGTGCCAGCAGCTTAGCTGGGGAGTTTATGAACACTGAAGCTTTCTTT.

CDR3 in amino acids: CATSRQGTNEKLFF. In nucleotides, the CDR3 is TGTGCCACCAGCAGACAGGGGACTAATGAAAAACTGTTTTTT. The V gene is TRBV15, the J gene TRBJ1-4; weak D call: TRBD1 (6 bases). Trimming cost V 2 bases and J 2 bases, with 6 bases left between them. Germline CDR1 LNHNV, CDR2 YYDKDF (reference sequence). This CDR3 region has 14 residues.

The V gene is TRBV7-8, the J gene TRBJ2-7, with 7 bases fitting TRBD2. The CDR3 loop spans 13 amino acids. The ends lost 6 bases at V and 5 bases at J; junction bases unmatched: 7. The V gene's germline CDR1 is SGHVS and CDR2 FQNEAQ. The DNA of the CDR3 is TGTGCCAGCAGGGGTGGGACTAAGAACGAGCAGTACTTC. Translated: CASRGGTKNEQYF.

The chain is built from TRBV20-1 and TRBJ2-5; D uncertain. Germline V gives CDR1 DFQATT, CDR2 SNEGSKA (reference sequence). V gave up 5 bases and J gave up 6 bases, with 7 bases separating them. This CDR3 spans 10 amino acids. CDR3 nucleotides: TGCAGTGCTGAGCATAAGACCCAGTACTTC. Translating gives CSAEHKTQYF.

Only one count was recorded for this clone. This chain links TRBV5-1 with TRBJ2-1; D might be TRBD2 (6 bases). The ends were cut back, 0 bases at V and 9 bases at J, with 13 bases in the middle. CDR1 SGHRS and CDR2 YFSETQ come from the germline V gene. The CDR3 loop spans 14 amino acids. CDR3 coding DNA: TGCGCCAGCAGCTTGGCGGGGGTCGCGGCTGAGCAGTTCTTC. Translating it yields CASSLAGVAAEQFF.

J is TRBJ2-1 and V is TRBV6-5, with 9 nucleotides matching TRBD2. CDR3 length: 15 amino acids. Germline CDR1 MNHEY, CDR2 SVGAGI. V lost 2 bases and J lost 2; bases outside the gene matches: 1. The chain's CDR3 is CASSYGLATYNEQFF. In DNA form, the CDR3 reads TGTGCCAGCAGTTACGGACTAGCGACCTACAATGAGCAGTTCTTC.

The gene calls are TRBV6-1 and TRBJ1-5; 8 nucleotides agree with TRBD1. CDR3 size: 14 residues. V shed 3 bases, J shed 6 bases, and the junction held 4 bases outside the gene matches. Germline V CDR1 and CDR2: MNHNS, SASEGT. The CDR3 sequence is CASSDRGQSQPQHF. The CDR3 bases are TGTGCCAGCAGTGACAGGGGGCAGTCTCAGCCCCAGCATTTT.

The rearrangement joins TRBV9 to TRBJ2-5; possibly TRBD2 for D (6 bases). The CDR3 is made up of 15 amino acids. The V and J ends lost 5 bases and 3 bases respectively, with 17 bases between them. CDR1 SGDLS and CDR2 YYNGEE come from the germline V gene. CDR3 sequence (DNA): TGTGCCAGCAGAAACCCGGAAGGAGGGGAAGAGACCCAGTACTTC. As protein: CASRNPEGGEETQYF.

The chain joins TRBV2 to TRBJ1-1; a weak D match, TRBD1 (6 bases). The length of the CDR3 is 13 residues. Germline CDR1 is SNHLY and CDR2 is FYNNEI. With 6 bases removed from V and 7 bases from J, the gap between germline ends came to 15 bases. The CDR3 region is CASRPGQSLEAFF. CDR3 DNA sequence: TGTGCCAGCAGACCCGGACAGTCTCTTGAAGCTTTCTTT.

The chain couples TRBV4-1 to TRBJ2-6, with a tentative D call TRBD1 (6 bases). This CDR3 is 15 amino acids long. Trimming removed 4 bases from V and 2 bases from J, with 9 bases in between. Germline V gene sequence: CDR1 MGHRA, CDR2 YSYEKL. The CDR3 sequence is CASSLQGAGANVLTF. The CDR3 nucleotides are TGCGCCAGCAGCCTACAGGGTGCTGGGGCCAACGTCCTGACTTTC.

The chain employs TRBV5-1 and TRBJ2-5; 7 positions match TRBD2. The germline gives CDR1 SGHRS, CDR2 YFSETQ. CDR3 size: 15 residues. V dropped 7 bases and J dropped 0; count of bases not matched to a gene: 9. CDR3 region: CASGPAGEYQETQYF. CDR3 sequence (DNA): TGCGCCAGCGGGCCTGCGGGGGAGTACCAAGAGACCCAGTACTTC. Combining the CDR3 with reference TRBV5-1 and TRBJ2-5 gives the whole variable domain KAGVTQTPRYLIKTRGQQVTLSCSPISGHRSVSWYQQTPGQGLQFLFEYFSETQRNKGNFPGRFSGRQFSNSRSEMNVSTLELGDSALYLCASGPAGEYQETQYFGPGTRLLVL.